Shown below are 18 T cell receptor beta chains from a single sample sequenced in a study of spatial heterogeneity in lung cancer. Documented time point: sample taken at primary tumor resection. TCRdb fed the 5' RACE reads into MiXCR, producing one record per CDR3 protein. The sample holds tens of thousands of distinct CDR3 sequences, 3% to 3.5% seen once. The specimen comprised normal lung tissue next to the tumor, sampled at surgery. The origin of the receptors is a male donor with early-stage non-small cell lung cancer.

The table lists this clonotype with many counts. The chain employs TRBV6-5 and TRBJ2-6; 7 nucleotides agree with TRBD1. With V trimmed by 7 bases and J by 0 bases, 9 bases remained unmatched. The CDR3 totals 17 residues. Germline CDR1 reads MNHEY; CDR2 reads SVGAGI. The CDR3 sequence is CASTRTGSFSGANVLTF. CDR3 DNA: TGTGCCAGCACCAGGACAGGTTCCTTCTCTGGGGCCAACGTCCTGACTTTC.

This clonotype was recorded at least ten times. V gene TRBV30 combines with J gene TRBJ2-3, with D hard to call. The CDR3 is 11 amino acids. V was shortened by 2 bases and J by 5 bases, with 5 bases between the two germline ends. Germline CDR1 and CDR2: GTSNPN and SVGIG (reference sequence). CDR3 sequence reads: CAWSPIDTQYF. In DNA form, the CDR3 reads TGTGCCTGGAGTCCAATAGATACGCAGTATTTT.

The table lists this clonotype with many counts. The chain couples TRBV7-6 to TRBJ2-1; 10 positions agree with TRBD2. Germline trimming cut 3 bases from V and 10 bases from J; bases unmatched to any gene: 6. The CDR3 length is 14 residues. CDR1 is SGHVS, CDR2 FNYEAQ, per germline. CDR3 protein: CASSFSSGGGEQFF. CDR3 nucleotide sequence: TGTGCCAGCAGCTTTTCTAGCGGGGGTGGGGAGCAGTTCTTC.

This clonotype was observed at least ten times. This chain links TRBV9 with TRBJ2-6; 8 bases align to TRBD2. V was pared by 6 bases and J by 0 bases, with 5 bases of the junction left unmatched. The CDR3 covers 16 residues. Germline values: CDR1 SGDLS, CDR2 YYNGEE. The CDR3 DNA follows: TGTGCCAGCACCCCGGGGGGGCACTCTGGGGCCAACGTCCTGACTTTC. Encoded protein: CASTPGGHSGANVLTF.

A few counts support this clonotype. The J gene is TRBJ2-3, the V gene TRBV6-2 or TRBV6-3, with D tentatively TRBD2 (6 bases). V was trimmed by 6 bases and J by 6 bases, leaving 16 bases between them. CDR3 length: 14 residues. Germline values: CDR1 MNHEY, CDR2 SVGEGT. CDR3 sequence (DNA): TGTGCCAGCAGCCGCACGGGGAGGATGGATACGCAGTATTTT. It codes for CASSRTGRMDTQYF.

This clonotype has ten or more counts. J is TRBJ2-7 and V is TRBV13, with TRBD1 as a possible D gene (5 bases). Germline CDR1 is PRHDT and CDR2 is FYEKMQ (reference sequence). The V end was cut by 3 bases, the J end by 2 bases, with 11 bases between. The CDR3 is made up of 14 amino acids. The CDR3 coding sequence is TGTGCCAGCAGCTTTAGGCAGGGTCCCTACGAGCAGTACTTC. As protein: CASSFRQGPYEQYF.

At least ten counts were recorded for this clonotype. This chain connects TRBV6-2 or TRBV6-3 to TRBJ1-1, with D possibly TRBD1 on 6 matching bases. This CDR3 is 14 amino acids long. The V gene lost 9 bases and the J gene lost 3 bases, with 17 bases spanning the gap. The germline V gene encodes CDR1 MNHEY and CDR2 SVGEGT. For the CDR3, the DNA is TGTGCCAGTGTTGTCCTTGGACAGTACACTGAAGCTTTCTTT. Its protein product is CASVVLGQYTEAFF.

This clonotype came up many times. The chain has TRBV4-3 and TRBJ1-3; D not certain. Germline-derived CDR1 and CDR2 are LGHNA and YSLEER. CDR3 length equals 14 residues. Trimming removed 4 bases at V and 3 bases at J, with 10 bases between. CDR3 bases: TGCGCCAGCAGCCCGACGGAATATGGAAACACCATATATTTT. As protein: CASSPTEYGNTIYF.

This clonotype occurred many times. This sequence joins TRBV12-3 or TRBV12-4 and TRBJ2-3; the D gene is possibly TRBD1 (5 bases). The CDR3 length is 13 residues. V shed 8 bases and J shed 2 bases, with 11 bases lying between them. The CDR3 here is CASGDSSTDTQYF. DNA of the CDR3: TGTGCCAGCGGAGACAGTTCCACAGATACGCAGTATTTT.

This chain uses TRBV6-1 with TRBJ2-3; 8 bases agree with TRBD1. V trimming: 2 bases; J trimming: 2 bases; junction bases outside the gene matches: 9. CDR1 is MNHNS and CDR2 is SASEGT in the germline V gene. This CDR3 region has 17 residues. Here the CDR3 DNA reads TGTGCCAGCAGTGAACCAAAGTGGACAGGGTTCACAGATACGCAGTATTTT. It codes for CASSEPKWTGFTDTQYF.

At least ten counts were recorded for this clonotype. This chain connects TRBV27 to TRBJ2-7, with a possible D match to TRBD1 (6 bases). CDR3 length: 13 amino acids. Trimming removed 6 bases at V and 3 bases at J, with 12 bases between. Per the germline V gene, CDR1 is MNHEY and CDR2 is SMNVEV (reference sequence). CDR3 nucleotide sequence: TGTGCCAGCAGCCCCACAGGGAACTACGAGCAGTACTTC. Translating gives CASSPTGNYEQYF.

This clonotype was detected many times. The V and J genes are TRBV7-2 and TRBJ1-2; D is undetermined. The germline V gene encodes CDR1 SGHTA and CDR2 FQGNSA. Trimming removed 1 base at V and 8 bases at J, with 11 bases between. The CDR3 contains 13 residues. The CDR3 loop reads CASSLGTAPGYTF. The CDR3 coding sequence is TGTGCCAGCAGCTTAGGGACTGCCCCCGGCTACACCTTC.

This clonotype was counted only a few times. The chain uses TRBV5-5 and TRBJ2-5; 10 nucleotides agree with TRBD2. V lost 4 bases and J lost 3; bases outside the gene matches: 6. CDR3 length: 15 amino acids. The germline gives CDR1 SGHKS, CDR2 YYEKEE (reference sequence). The CDR3 sequence: CASSLITSGEETQYF. CDR3 bases: TGTGCCAGCAGCCTGATTACTAGCGGGGAAGAGACCCAGTACTTC.

There are many counts of this clonotype. The chain uses TRBV7-8 and TRBJ1-1; D gene ambiguous. Germline-derived CDR1 and CDR2 are SGHVS and FQNEAQ. Deletions cut 1 base from V and 4 bases from J, with 7 bases between. The CDR3 totals 13 residues. The CDR3 here is CASSLVGSTEAFF. CDR3 nucleotide sequence: TGTGCCAGCAGCTTAGTCGGGTCCACTGAAGCTTTCTTT.

CDR3 in DNA: TGTGCCAGCATCCCCGGCCCAGGGGGGAATTCACCCCTCCACTTT. Translating gives CASIPGPGGNSPLHF. The chain recombines TRBV7-2 with TRBJ1-6; 7 bases are shared with TRBD1. This CDR3 is built from 15 residues. Germline assignment: CDR1 SGHTA and CDR2 FQGNSA. Germline trimming cut 7 bases from V and 7 bases from J; bases unmatched to any gene: 10.

At least ten counts were recorded for this clonotype. This chain joins TRBV2 and TRBJ1-5; D gene uncertain. Per the germline V gene, CDR1 is SNHLY and CDR2 is FYNNEI. This CDR3 spans 14 amino acids. The germline V and J ends were trimmed by 1 base and 6 bases, with 10 bases remaining between them. In nucleotides, the CDR3 is TGTGCCAGCAGTGAAGTGGGTCTGTCTCAGCCCCAGCATTTT. Its protein product is CASSEVGLSQPQHF.

Ten or more counts support this clonotype. The chain has TRBV20-1 and TRBJ2-3; D is uncertain. The CDR3 totals 13 residues. V lost 5 bases to trimming and J lost 2 bases, with 11 bases between them. In germline, CDR1 is DFQATT, CDR2 SNEGSKA (reference sequence). CDR3 region: CSALAASTDTQYF. CDR3 nucleotides: TGCAGTGCTCTCGCGGCCTCCACAGATACGCAGTATTTT.

This clonotype turned up a few times. It is unclear where the CDR3 begins or ends on the DNA, so no DNA is shown, and the CDR3 is as TCRdb lists it. This chain connects TRBV5-1 to TRBJ2-5; TRBD1 is taken as the D call from the table, unchecked against the DNA. 15 amino acids form the CDR3, both terminal residues included. Germline CDR1 SGHRS, CDR2 YFSETQ. The CDR3 sequence: CASSFGSGSSETQYF.